Given below is one T cell receptor beta chain in context. Its antigen is currently unknown. These data come from a study of ipilimumab plus nivolumab after autologous stem cell transplantation. Study overall: Patients received a median of 5 ipilimumab and about 8 nivolumab doses. Both relapsed and primary refractory DLBCL were included. Whole-study results and caveats: Per the authors, repertoire, Treg and microbiota data justify further study.

This CDR3 has 14 amino acids. V was pared by 1 base and J by 6 bases, with 14 bases between. The germline CDR1 and CDR2 sequences are SQVTM and ANQGSEA. Patients got ipilimumab 1 mg/kg beginning 14 to 28 days post-transplant. Assay used: immunoSEQ multiplex PCR; TCRdb lists only in-frame clones, some missing. This table has 20,000 or so clones, over 65% appearing once. Material: PBMCs, obtained in a trial of ipilimumab plus nivolumab as post-transplant consolidation. This TCR was sampled from a male donor with diffuse large B-cell lymphoma. The J gene is TRBJ2-3, the V gene TRBV29-1; D is uncertain. CDR3 DNA: TGCAGCGTTGAAGGGGATAGCCCACGCGATACGCAGTATTTT. Its protein product is CSVEGDSPRDTQYF.